The source of this T cell receptor beta chain is a study of shared clonotypes between healthy human individuals. Study in general: Researchers assigned three CD4 naive, three CD4 memory, two CD8 naive and one CD8 memory plate to each donor.

V gave up 2 bases and J gave up 0 bases, with 8 bases separating them. The length of the CDR3 is 15 residues. From germline, CDR1 is MGHDK and CDR2 SYGVNS. A single count supports this clone. Its target is not known. Regarding the study as a whole: Sequencing depth was predicted to influence how clonotypes are shared among donors.

The authors loaded 150 to 250 ng DNA, 28,000 or so T cell genomes, into sorted-subset replicate PCRs. Sequencing used immunoSEQ multiplex PCR; TCRdb keeps in-frame clones, though not all of them. Of about 2,500,000 clones detected, approximately 94% appear once; the ten largest clones hold around 0.14%. Material for sequencing was naive CD4+ T cells sorted from blood. The subset: CD45RA+ positively selected. The chain employs TRBV25-1 and TRBJ1-3; D call uncertain. This clonotype was sampled from a man aged 18-30 years in good health. The CDR3 DNA sequence: TGTGCCAGCAGTGAACAGAAGAGCTCTGGAAACACCATATATTTT. Its translation: CASSEQKSSGNTIYF.